A single sample is the source of the 13 T cell receptor beta chains below, sequenced in a study of CD8 T cells in ankylosing spondylitis. Each CDR3 protein gets one entry after TCRdb re-called the 5' RACE reads with MiXCR. The sample carries 240,000 or so distinct CDR3 sequences, approximately 11% recorded once. Sequencing input: blood, either unsorted or a sorted T cell fraction (not recorded which). The origin of the receptors is a male donor with ankylosing spondylitis or in good health (not recorded which).

Only a few counts were recorded for this clonotype. The rearrangement joins TRBV7-2 to TRBJ2-1; possible D gene TRBD2, 5 bases. Germline loops: CDR1 SGHTA, CDR2 FQGNSA. The CDR3 totals 12 residues. The ends were cut back, 2 bases at V and 7 bases at J, with 6 bases in the middle. The CDR3 sequence is CASSLWRNEQFF. The CDR3 nucleotides read TGTGCCAGCAGCTTATGGAGGAATGAGCAGTTCTTC.

There are many counts of this clonotype. The chain couples TRBV5-1 to TRBJ2-2; the D gene is possibly TRBD2 (6 bases). The CDR3 is 16 amino acids. The V end was cut by 3 bases, the J end by 5 bases, with 17 bases between. Germline assignment: CDR1 SGHRS and CDR2 YFSETQ. The CDR3 DNA is TGCGCCAGCAGCTCAAGAAATAAAGGAGGGACCGGGGAGCTGTTTTTT. This gives the protein CASSSRNKGGTGELFF.

This clonotype came up many times. The chain recombines TRBV28 with TRBJ1-4, with D unclear. Germline CDR1 reads MDHEN; CDR2 reads SYDVKM. This CDR3 is 13 amino acids long. V shed 5 bases and J shed 4 bases, with 8 bases lying between them. The CDR3: CASSTSVNEKLFF. The CDR3 DNA reads as TGTGCCAGCAGTACGTCCGTTAATGAAAAACTGTTTTTT.

This clonotype was seen many times. This chain connects TRBV21-1 to TRBJ2-1; whether TRBD1, the table's D call, matches the DNA was not checked. TRBV21-1 is termed a pseudogene. The CDR3 extends over 16 amino acids. DNA for the CDR3: TGTGCCAGCAGCCCTGGGGACAGTCTTACCTACAATGAGCAGTTCTTC. Translation: CASSPGDSLTYNEQFF.

The J gene is TRBJ2-7, the V gene TRBV2, with 12 nucleotides matching TRBD2. CDR3 length: 14 amino acids. Germline loops: CDR1 SNHLY, CDR2 FYNNEI. Germline trimming cut 5 bases from V and 2 bases from J; bases unmatched to any gene: 1. CDR3 in amino acids: CASSRTSGAYEQYF. Here the CDR3 DNA reads TGTGCCAGCAGTAGGACTAGCGGGGCCTACGAGCAGTACTTC.

This clonotype was recorded many times. This chain links TRBV12-3 or TRBV12-4 with TRBJ2-5; no definite D call. This CDR3 contains 14 residues. Trimming removed 6 bases from V and 3 bases from J, with 14 bases in between. The CDR3 loop reads CASSPLVRKETQYF. DNA of the CDR3: TGTGCCAGCAGCCCCTTGGTCCGAAAAGAGACCCAGTACTTC.

The CDR3 protein is CASKVSGGKNNEQFF. The CDR3 nucleotides read TGTGCCAGCAAAGTCTCGGGGGGAAAAAACAATGAGCAGTTCTTC. This rearrangement joins TRBV11-2 to TRBJ2-1; 7 bases match TRBD2. The CDR3 consists of 15 residues. Looked up from germline, CDR1 is SGHAT and CDR2 is FQNNGV. V lost 7 bases and J lost 5; bases outside the gene matches: 11.

This clonotype was recorded at least ten times. This chain connects TRBV12-3 or TRBV12-4 to TRBJ2-3; a weak D match, TRBD1 (5 bases). The CDR3 is made up of 16 amino acids. Trimming took off 3 bases at V and 2 bases at J, with 15 bases between the two ends. The CDR3 DNA follows: TGTGCCAGCAGTTTCTCGGGCAGGGCGATCACAGATACGCAGTATTTT. This translates into CASSFSGRAITDTQYF.

This clonotype was counted only a few times. The chain has TRBV7-2 and TRBJ2-1, with TRBD2 identical over 8 bases. The CDR3 covers 16 residues. Germline CDR1 reads SGHTA; CDR2 reads FQGNSA. The ends lost 5 bases at V and 7 bases at J; junction bases unmatched: 13. The CDR3: CASSAGLVIPRNEQFF. The DNA of the CDR3 is TGTGCCAGCAGCGCGGGACTAGTTATCCCTCGGAATGAGCAGTTCTTC.

This chain uses TRBV6-5 with TRBJ1-5; D is possibly TRBD1 (5 bases). Looked up from germline, CDR1 is MNHEY and CDR2 is SVGAGI. There are 12 residues in the CDR3. The V end was cut by 9 bases, the J end by 4 bases, with 10 bases between. For the CDR3, the DNA is TGTGCCAGTGGGACTGGGAATCAGCCCCAGCATTTT. Protein product: CASGTGNQPQHF.

A few counts support this clonotype. This rearrangement joins TRBV2 to TRBJ2-3; 9 bases map to TRBD2. CDR1 is SNHLY, CDR2 FYNNEI, per germline. With V trimmed by 5 bases and J by 1 base, 7 bases remained unmatched. This CDR3 has 16 amino acids. CDR3 sequence: CASSSPLAGGTDTQYF. Here the CDR3 DNA reads TGTGCCAGCAGTTCACCCTTAGCGGGGGGCACAGATACGCAGTATTTT.

The sample holds many counts of this clonotype. The chain couples TRBV12-3 or TRBV12-4 to TRBJ1-1; D unresolved. V dropped 6 bases and J dropped 0 bases, with 8 bases sitting between them. This CDR3 comprises 13 residues. The CDR3 region is CASSLGMNTEAFF. The CDR3 DNA sequence: TGTGCCAGCAGCCTGGGTATGAACACTGAAGCTTTCTTT.

This clonotype was counted at least ten times. The chain joins TRBV4-2 to TRBJ2-5; weak D call: TRBD1 (6 bases). The germline V gene encodes CDR1 LGHNA and CDR2 YNFKEQ. This CDR3 is built from 15 residues. Trimming shortened V by 0 bases and J by 10 bases, and 18 bases separated the two germline ends. CDR3 bases: TGTGCCAGCAGCCAAGATCACTCAGGGGCTCCACTCCAGTACTTC. Protein product: CASSQDHSGAPLQYF.